The 27 T cell receptor beta chains below were found in one sample sequenced in a study of blood T cell repertoires in COVID-19. This table comes from immunoSEQ multiplex PCR, and its TCRdb copy is limited to in-frame clones, with some not included. Among over 100,000 clones, over 80% were seen once, and the ten largest hold 0.8% to 1%. Sequenced sample: peripheral blood. The receptors derive from a woman in her 70s with acute or convalescent COVID-19.

The chain uses TRBV6-4 and TRBJ2-3; weak D call: TRBD2 (7 bases). The CDR3 sequence is 15 residues long. V lost 3 bases, J lost 4 bases, and 14 bases lay in between. Germline loops: CDR1 MRHNA, CDR2 SNTAGT. DNA of the CDR3: TGTGCCAGCAGTGAGTCGGGGGGCCCCGCAGATACGCAGTATTTT. This translates into CASSESGGPADTQYF.

This rearrangement joins TRBV19 to TRBJ1-1; no firm D call. V gave up 3 bases and J gave up 0 bases, with 5 bases separating them. The CDR3 totals 13 residues. Germline V gene lookup returns CDR1 LNHDA and CDR2 SQIVND (reference sequence). Here the CDR3 reads CASSMTMNTEAFF. CDR3 coding DNA: TGTGCCAGTAGTATGACAATGAACACTGAAGCTTTCTTT.

The chain is built from TRBV10-2 and TRBJ2-7, with 7 bases aligning to TRBD1. Per the germline V gene, CDR1 is WSHSY and CDR2 is SAAADI. The trim removed 5 bases at V and 4 bases at J, leaving 2 bases unmatched. The CDR3 extends over 12 amino acids. In DNA form, the CDR3 reads TGCGCCAGCAGTTCAGGGGGATACGAGCAGTACTTC. It translates to CASSSGGYEQYF.

A few counts support this clone. The chain recombines TRBV30 with TRBJ2-7; 7 nucleotides match TRBD2. The length of the CDR3 is 12 residues. With V trimmed by 6 bases and J by 4 bases, 6 bases remained unmatched. Germline assignment: CDR1 GTSNPN and CDR2 SVGIG (reference sequence). DNA of the CDR3: TGTGCCTGCATCGGGGGGAGGTACGAGCAGTACTTC. This gives the protein CACIGGRYEQYF.

This chain joins TRBV18 and TRBJ1-1; possibly TRBD1 for D (5 bases). The germline V and J ends were trimmed by 6 bases and 2 bases, with 13 bases remaining between them. The CDR3 consists of 14 residues. From germline, CDR1 is KGHSH and CDR2 LQKENI. The CDR3 nucleotides read TGTGCCAGCTCTTGGGGGGTGGAAAACACTGAAGCTTTCTTT. Protein sequence: CASSWGVENTEAFF. The full variable domain, with the rest looked up from reference TRBV18 and TRBJ1-1, is NAGVMQNPRHLVRRRGQEARLRCSPMKGHSHVYWYRQLPEEGLKFMVYLQKENIIDESGMPKERFSAEFPKEGPSILRIQQVVRGDSAAYFCASSWGVENTEAFFGQGTRLTVV.

This clone showed up just once. The genes are TRBV7-2 and TRBJ2-1, with TRBD2 identical over 14 bases. CDR3 size: 16 residues. CDR1 is SGHTA, CDR2 FQGNSA, per germline. Trimming cost V 1 base and J 10 bases; bases outside gene matches: 6. The DNA for the CDR3 is TGTGCCAGCAGCTTAGAGGGGACTAGCGGGAGTAGGGAGCAGTTCTTC. Its translation: CASSLEGTSGSREQFF.

The V call is TRBV19, the J call TRBJ2-1; weak D call: TRBD2 (6 bases). V was trimmed by 6 bases and J by 0 bases, leaving 6 bases between them. CDR1 is LNHDA, CDR2 SQIVND, per germline (reference sequence). This CDR3 is built from 13 residues. CDR3 nucleotide sequence: TGTGCCAGTAGCGGGGGCTCCTACAATGAGCAGTTCTTC. Translated: CASSGGSYNEQFF.

This rearrangement joins TRBV19 to TRBJ2-6; 8 bases agree with TRBD2. There are 17 residues in the CDR3. Germline values: CDR1 LNHDA, CDR2 SQIVND (reference sequence). The V gene end was trimmed by 4 bases and the J gene end by 3 bases; junction bases not matched to a gene: 8. The CDR3 DNA reads TGTGCCAGTAGTAAAGGACTAGCTCTAGGTGGGGCCAACGTCCTGACTTTC. It codes for CASSKGLALGGANVLTF.

The chain recombines TRBV9 with TRBJ2-7; 7 bases fit TRBD1. This CDR3 comprises 15 residues. Losses at the gene ends were 2 bases for V and 0 bases for J; bases not matched to a gene: 5. Germline CDR1 SGDLS, CDR2 YYNGEE. The CDR3: CASSVGTAASYEQYF. The CDR3 DNA is TGTGCCAGCAGCGTGGGGACAGCGGCCTCCTACGAGCAGTACTTC.

The chain combines TRBV7-9 with TRBJ2-3; D is perhaps TRBD2 (6 bases). Trimming removed 5 bases at V and 3 bases at J, with 12 bases between. Germline CDR1 and CDR2: SEHNR and FQNEAQ (reference sequence). The CDR3 sequence is 14 residues long. The CDR3 loop is CASSPSGLTDTQYF. The CDR3 DNA sequence: TGTGCCAGCAGCCCCTCCGGACTAACAGATACGCAGTATTTT.

J is TRBJ1-6 and V is TRBV19, with 8 bases matching TRBD1. The junction had 11 bases not matched to a gene; V was cut back by 10 bases and J by 6 bases. Germline loops: CDR1 LNHDA, CDR2 SQIVND (reference sequence). This CDR3 is 15 amino acids long. CDR3 amino acids: CATSTGAEVNSPLHF. The CDR3 DNA reads TGTGCCACCTCGACAGGGGCCGAAGTTAATTCACCCCTCCACTTT.

The chain joins TRBV6-5 to TRBJ2-7; 8 bases agree with TRBD1. Per the germline V gene, CDR1 is MNHEY and CDR2 is SVGAGI. The CDR3 is 14 amino acids. Trimming at V came to 4 bases and at J to 4 bases, leaving 6 bases not matched to a gene. The CDR3 sequence: CASSLDRVRYEQYF. CDR3 sequence (DNA): TGTGCCAGCAGTTTGGACAGGGTCAGGTACGAGCAGTACTTC.

This clone was recorded a few times. J is TRBJ1-5 and V is TRBV4-2; 7 bases are a match to TRBD1. J lost 4 bases, V lost 3 bases, and 9 bases had no gene match. This CDR3 has 16 amino acids. The germline gives CDR1 LGHNA, CDR2 YNFKEQ. In DNA form, the CDR3 reads TGTGCCAGCAGCCAGGCGGGACAGTCATCGAATCAGCCCCAGCATTTT. Its translation: CASSQAGQSSNQPQHF.

The genes are TRBV6-5 and TRBJ1-6; D is perhaps TRBD1 (5 bases). V was cut by 7 bases and J by 0 bases, with 10 bases left in between. Germline CDR1 reads MNHEY; CDR2 reads SVGAGI. The CDR3 loop spans 15 amino acids. CDR3 nucleotide sequence: TGTGCCAGCACGAAGCAGGGCTCCTATAATTCACCCCTCCACTTT. It encodes CASTKQGSYNSPLHF.

The chain combines TRBV11-3 with TRBJ2-2, with a tentative D call TRBD1 (6 bases). V lost 1 base to trimming and J lost 6 bases, with 15 bases between them. The germline V gene encodes CDR1 SGHNT and CDR2 YENEEA. The CDR3 length is 16 residues. The CDR3 DNA sequence: TGTGCCAGCAGCTTAGGGTCAGGGGATGAGGCCGGGGAGCTGTTTTTT. It is translated as CASSLGSGDEAGELFF. Full variable domain (missing parts from reference TRBV11-3 and TRBJ2-2): EAGVVQSPRYKIIEKKQPVAFWCNPISGHNTLYWYLQNLGQGPELLIRYENEEAVDDSQLPKDRFSAERLKGVDSTLKIQPAELGDSAVYLCASSLGSGDEAGELFFGEGSRLTVL.

CDR3 DNA: TGTGCCAGCAGCTCTGCCGGACTCTCCCAAGAGACCCAGTACTTC. Its protein product is CASSSAGLSQETQYF. The chain links TRBV5-4 to TRBJ2-5; a weak D match, TRBD2 (5 bases). Germline values: CDR1 SGHNT, CDR2 YYREEE (reference sequence). The CDR3 totals 15 residues. Trimming took off 3 bases at V and 1 base at J, with 13 bases between the two ends.

This clone was detected only once. The chain carries TRBV13 and TRBJ2-3; 7 positions match TRBD1. The germline V gene encodes CDR1 PRHDT and CDR2 FYEKMQ (reference sequence). V was clipped by 4 bases and J by 1 base; unmatched bases: 20. The CDR3 has 20 amino acids. The CDR3 loop reads CASSSPAEGARFVGTDTQYF. The DNA for the CDR3 is TGTGCCAGCAGCTCCCCGGCCGAGGGGGCTAGGTTTGTGGGCACAGATACGCAGTATTTT.

The chain employs TRBV19 and TRBJ2-1, with no clear D. Germline lookup yields CDR1 LNHDA and CDR2 SQIVND (reference sequence). The CDR3 runs to 14 residues. The V end was cut by 3 bases, the J end by 6 bases, with 12 bases between. CDR3 loop: CASSIPQPSNEQFF. The CDR3 DNA reads as TGTGCCAGTAGTATCCCCCAACCTAGCAATGAGCAGTTCTTC.

This sequence joins TRBV7-7 and TRBJ2-1; 7 nucleotides match TRBD1. This CDR3 spans 16 amino acids. The germline V gene has CDR1 SSHAT and CDR2 FNYEAQ (reference sequence). The V and J ends lost 1 base and 7 bases, in that order; junction bases with no gene match: 10. The CDR3: CASSLGGTGVGNEQFF. CDR3 DNA sequence: TGTGCCAGCAGCTTAGGGGGCACAGGGGTAGGGAATGAGCAGTTCTTC.

In this sample, this clone turned up once. The genes are TRBV29-1 and TRBJ2-5, with 10 bases identical to TRBD2. Unmatched junction bases numbered 3, after V lost 5 bases and J lost 3 bases. Germline CDR1 SQVTM, CDR2 ANQGSEA. The CDR3 extends over 13 amino acids. CDR3 residues: CSVPAGGKETQYF. The CDR3 bases are TGCAGCGTTCCAGCGGGGGGGAAAGAGACCCAGTACTTC.

The CDR3 reads CASSQVQGVYGYTF. CDR3 bases: TGCGCCAGCAGCCAAGTCCAGGGCGTCTATGGCTACACCTTC. This chain connects TRBV4-1 to TRBJ1-2, with D tentatively TRBD1 (5 bases). Trimming shortened V by 1 base and J by 4 bases, and 10 bases separated the two germline ends. This CDR3 has 14 residues. CDR1 is MGHRA, CDR2 YSYEKL, per germline.

The CDR3 DNA follows: TGTGCCAGCAGCGTAGGCGGGGGGGATTATGGCTACACCTTC. Translation: CASSVGGGDYGYTF. The chain combines TRBV9 with TRBJ1-2; tentative D call: TRBD1 (5 bases). Germline values: CDR1 SGDLS, CDR2 YYNGEE. This CDR3 has 14 amino acids. Between the trimmed V and J ends, which lost 0 bases and 5 bases, there was a span of 11 bases.

The chain joins TRBV27 to TRBJ2-7, with 12 bases that match TRBD2. There are 16 residues in the CDR3. V lost 6 bases and J lost 2; bases outside the gene matches: 8. Germline values: CDR1 MNHEY, CDR2 SMNVEV (reference sequence). Here the CDR3 DNA reads TGTGCCAGCAGCCGTTGGAGGACTAGCGGGGCCTACGAGCAGTACTTC. Its translation is CASSRWRTSGAYEQYF.

CDR3 in amino acids: CASSQAAGPYNEQFF. CDR3 DNA sequence: TGCGCCAGCAGCCAAGCTGCGGGGCCCTACAATGAGCAGTTCTTC. The chain joins TRBV4-1 to TRBJ2-1; D may be TRBD2 (6 bases). Germline CDR1 is MGHRA and CDR2 is YSYEKL. V was trimmed by 1 base and J by 2 bases, leaving 9 bases between them. The CDR3 totals 15 residues.

This clone was seen a few times. This sequence joins TRBV7-2 and TRBJ1-1, with a tentative D call TRBD1 (6 bases). Trimming removed 5 bases from V and 5 bases from J, with 15 bases in between. Germline V gives CDR1 SGHTA, CDR2 FQGNSA. This CDR3 spans 14 amino acids. Here the CDR3 DNA reads TGTGCCAGCAGCAAAAGGGGGAGTAGAACTGAAGCTTTCTTT. The encoded protein is CASSKRGSRTEAFF.

V usage is TRBV19 and J usage is TRBJ1-2; a possible D gene is TRBD1 (5 bases). The CDR3 runs to 14 residues. The germline gives CDR1 LNHDA, CDR2 SQIVND (reference sequence). The germline V and J ends were trimmed by 4 bases and 3 bases, with 12 bases remaining between them. CDR3 residues: CASSKARRDYGYTF. CDR3 sequence (DNA): TGTGCCAGTAGTAAGGCTCGCAGGGACTATGGCTACACCTTC.

This chain joins TRBV19 and TRBJ1-1; D is perhaps TRBD1 (6 bases). Germline CDR1 and CDR2: LNHDA and SQIVND (reference sequence). Trimming pared 7 bases from V and 3 bases from J, leaving 12 bases between. The CDR3 totals 13 residues. In DNA form, the CDR3 reads TGTGCCAGTACCTTTAACAGGGACACTGAAGCTTTCTTT. Amino acid sequence: CASTFNRDTEAFF.